The 18 T cell receptor beta chains below were found in one sample sequenced in a study of Ad26.COV2.S vaccination and SARS-CoV-2 variants. Treatment denoted: around 19 received Ad26.COV2.S at low or high dose, single or two shots; roughly 5 received placebo; per-sample allocation not given. Sampling occurred on day 63 after the first vaccine or placebo injection. Using immunoSEQ multiplex PCR, the repertoire was profiled, and TCRdb retains in-frame clones only, with some absent. Of about 440,000 clones listed, roughly 87% are singletons. The sample here was peripheral blood, taken in a trial of Ad26.COV2.S vaccine versus placebo. The receptors here all came from a person aged 18-65 years who received the Ad26.COV2.S COVID-19 vaccine or a placebo.

This clone came up once. This chain connects TRBV19 to TRBJ1-6; TRBD1 matches 9 bases. Germline CDR1 and CDR2: LNHDA and SQIVND (reference sequence). The CDR3 is made up of 16 amino acids. J gave up 5 bases and V 1 base, and 3 bases lay outside the gene matches. CDR3 coding DNA: TGTGCCAGTAGTATAGCCACAGGGGGCAATAATTCACCCCTCCACTTT. This gives the protein CASSIATGGNNSPLHF.

This chain links TRBV29-1 with TRBJ2-1, with D possibly matching TRBD2 (5 bases). V was clipped by 6 bases and J by 10 bases, with 16 bases between them. Per the germline V gene, CDR1 is SQVTM and CDR2 is ANQGSEA. There are 12 residues in the CDR3. CDR3 region: CSVDLWSGEQFF. CDR3 DNA: TGCAGCGTCGATCTGTGGTCGGGGGAGCAGTTCTTC.

The rearrangement links TRBV28 to TRBJ2-3; the D gene is possibly TRBD1 (6 bases). The CDR3 has 14 residues. Trimming shortened V by 6 bases and J by 4 bases, and 14 bases separated the two germline ends. CDR1 MDHEN and CDR2 SYDVKM come from the germline V gene. For the CDR3, the DNA is TGTGCCAGCAGCGAGCCACAGGGAGCAGATACGCAGTATTTT. Protein product: CASSEPQGADTQYF.

This rearrangement joins TRBV6-2 or TRBV6-3 to TRBJ1-5; D not resolved. Germline assignment: CDR1 MNHEY and CDR2 SVGEGT. There are 18 residues in the CDR3. V lost 1 base and J 0 bases, leaving 16 bases between the germline ends. The CDR3 loop is CASSYWAEQPYSNQPQHF. As DNA, the CDR3 is TGTGCCAGCAGTTACTGGGCGGAACAACCGTATAGCAATCAGCCCCAGCATTTT.

The chain combines TRBV19 with TRBJ1-4; D perhaps matches TRBD1 (6 bases). Germline CDR1 is LNHDA and CDR2 is SQIVND (reference sequence). The ends were cut back, 6 bases at V and 8 bases at J, with 19 bases in the middle. The CDR3 is 15 residues long. CDR3 sequence reads: CASSPVRGAGEKLFF. Written as DNA, the CDR3 is TGTGCCAGTAGCCCCGTTCGGGGGGCAGGGGAAAAACTGTTTTTT.

The DNA for the CDR3 is TGTGCCAGCAGCGTAGCTGGCGAAGCAGGCAATGAGCAGTTCTTC. Protein sequence: CASSVAGEAGNEQFF. The chain employs TRBV9 and TRBJ2-1; D remains unclear. Germline CDR1 reads SGDLS; CDR2 reads YYNGEE. The V end lost 0 bases, the J end lost 6 bases, and 13 bases lay between the germline ends. The CDR3 has 15 residues.

V and J are TRBV2 and TRBJ2-1, with TRBD2 matching 14 bases. Germline assignment: CDR1 SNHLY and CDR2 FYNNEI. V gave up 6 bases and J gave up 0 bases; unmatched junction bases: 1. CDR3 size: 16 residues. The CDR3 protein is CASRGTSGSSYNEQFF. CDR3 sequence (DNA): TGTGCCAGCAGGGGGACTAGCGGGAGCTCCTACAATGAGCAGTTCTTC.

The V call is TRBV5-8, the J call TRBJ2-3; possible D gene TRBD2, 6 bases. V lost 4 bases, J lost 1 base, and 13 bases lay in between. The germline gives CDR1 SGHTS, CDR2 YDEGEE. The CDR3 length is 15 residues. The chain's CDR3 is CASSPRGGGTDTQYF. The CDR3 DNA reads as TGTGCCAGCAGCCCGCGTGGAGGGGGCACAGATACGCAGTATTTT.

The chain combines TRBV28 with TRBJ2-2; no firm D call. Deletions cut 6 bases from V and 1 base from J, with 9 bases between. Germline V CDR1 and CDR2: MDHEN, SYDVKM. There are 14 residues in the CDR3. CDR3 nucleotide sequence: TGTGCCAGCAGAACATGGCAGAACACCGGGGAGCTGTTTTTT. This translates into CASRTWQNTGELFF.

The DNA for the CDR3 is TGTGCCTGGAGTACACGAGGACAGGGGCTCCTGGAGCAGTTCTTC. Translating gives CAWSTRGQGLLEQFF. The chain recombines TRBV30 with TRBJ2-1; 9 positions agree with TRBD1. Germline-derived CDR1 and CDR2 are GTSNPN and SVGIG (reference sequence). Trimming at V came to 2 bases and at J to 10 bases, leaving 12 bases not matched to a gene. The CDR3 has 15 amino acids.

The J gene is TRBJ1-5, the V gene TRBV28, with D unclear. Germline CDR1 reads MDHEN; CDR2 reads SYDVKM. V was cut by 2 bases and J by 6 bases, with 14 bases left in between. The CDR3 contains 15 residues. CDR3 DNA: TGTGCCAGCAGTTTACCAAAAGGGTTGTCTCAGCCCCAGCATTTT. Translated, it gives CASSLPKGLSQPQHF.

This chain links TRBV10-2 with TRBJ1-3, with D hard to call. Trimming shortened V by 2 bases and J by 0 bases, and 8 bases separated the two germline ends. Germline V CDR1 and CDR2: WSHSY, SAAADI. The CDR3 is made up of 15 amino acids. The chain's CDR3 is CASSEGAVSGNTIYF. The DNA for the CDR3 is TGCGCCAGCAGTGAGGGTGCAGTCTCTGGAAACACCATATATTTT.

This clone was counted a few times. The chain is built from TRBV5-1 and TRBJ1-1; D ambiguous. This CDR3 spans 14 amino acids. The V and J ends lost 3 bases and 0 bases respectively, with 9 bases between them. Looked up from germline, CDR1 is SGHRS and CDR2 is YFSETQ. The CDR3 reads CASSSDLMNTEAFF. The CDR3 DNA is TGCGCCAGCAGCTCGGACCTCATGAACACTGAAGCTTTCTTT.

The chain has TRBV7-2 and TRBJ1-1; D not certain. The CDR3 length is 15 residues. Trimming stripped 2 bases from V and 1 base from J, with 11 bases between. CDR1 is SGHTA, CDR2 FQGNSA, per germline. The CDR3, as DNA: TGTGCCAGCAGCTTAAGGGCATTTGGGAACACTGAAGCTTTCTTT. Translation gives CASSLRAFGNTEAFF.

CDR3 sequence (DNA): TGCGCCAGCAGCCAAGGACTGAACTACGAGCAGTACTTC. Residues: CASSQGLNYEQYF. The chain links TRBV4-3 to TRBJ2-7; unclear D gene. The germline V gene has CDR1 LGHNA and CDR2 YSLEER. Deletions cut 1 base from V and 3 bases from J, with 7 bases between. The CDR3 runs 13 residues.

The chain couples TRBV7-6 to TRBJ2-3; D possibly matches TRBD1 or TRBD2 (5 bases each). V was trimmed by 3 bases and J by 3 bases, leaving 16 bases between them. Germline assignment: CDR1 SGHVS and CDR2 FNYEAQ. The CDR3 extends over 16 amino acids. As DNA, the CDR3 is TGTGCCAGCAGCTTTTTAGCCGGGACGGTAACAGATACGCAGTATTTT. Protein sequence: CASSFLAGTVTDTQYF.

The rearrangement joins TRBV3-1 (or the pseudogene TRBV3-2) to TRBJ2-5; D is unresolved. Germline CDR1 reads LGHDT; CDR2 reads YNNKEL (reference sequence). This CDR3 has 14 amino acids. Deletions cut 0 bases from V and 1 base from J, with 6 bases between. The CDR3 bases are TGTGCCAGCAGCCAAGAGGTTGCCCAAGAGACCCAGTACTTC. It yields the protein CASSQEVAQETQYF.

J is TRBJ2-2 and V is TRBV11-2; D uncertain. V lost 4 bases and J lost 1, with 13 bases in between. Germline V gene sequence: CDR1 SGHAT, CDR2 FQNNGV. CDR3 size: 16 residues. CDR3 nucleotide sequence: TGTGCCAGCAGCTCGTGGGTCGTCGGGAACACCGGGGAGCTGTTTTTT. It translates to CASSSWVVGNTGELFF.